The 28 T cell receptor beta chains in this list originate from one sample, sequenced in a study of T cell repertoires in cytomegalovirus infection. The antigens of these receptors remain unknown. MiXCR, run by TCRdb on the reads, gives a single entry per CDR3 protein. The data hold around 340,000 distinct CDR3 sequences, with approximately 32% observed a single time. Here the sequenced sample was cultured PBMCs, taken from culture after CMV antigen stimulation. These receptor sequences come from a human donor in good health (CMV status not recorded). Some clones in this sample may be carry-over from other donors' samples.

This clonotype was counted many times. The chain employs TRBV7-9 and TRBJ2-1, with no clear D. Per germline, CDR1 SEHNR and CDR2 FQNEAQ (reference sequence). The V gene lost 4 bases and the J gene lost 0 bases, with 10 bases spanning the gap. The length of the CDR3 is 15 residues. Here the CDR3 DNA reads TGTGCCAGCAGCTCAATCCCAAGCTCCTACAATGAGCAGTTCTTC. Encoded protein: CASSSIPSSYNEQFF.

There are a few counts of this clonotype. This rearrangement joins TRBV6-1 to TRBJ1-2; TRBD1 matches 8 bases. Germline V gene sequence: CDR1 MNHNS, CDR2 SASEGT. This CDR3 contains 15 residues. J lost 5 bases, V lost 4 bases, and 9 bases had no gene match. The DNA for the CDR3 is TGTGCCAGCAGTGTGACAGAGACAGGGGTTTATGGCTACACCTTC. It specifies CASSVTETGVYGYTF.

This clonotype was found a few times. The rearrangement joins TRBV30 to TRBJ2-7, with 11 bases lining up with TRBD1. Germline V gives CDR1 GTSNPN, CDR2 SVGIG (reference sequence). The J segment lost 5 bases and the V segment lost 1 base, leaving 10 bases of the junction unmatched. CDR3 size: 16 residues. DNA for the CDR3: TGTGCCTGGAGTGCTCCCTGGGGACAGGGGGTCGACGAGCAGTACTTC. As protein: CAWSAPWGQGVDEQYF.

This clonotype was recorded a few times. This rearrangement joins TRBV7-6 to TRBJ1-2; no definite D call. Trimming shortened V by 4 bases and J by 7 bases, and 16 bases separated the two germline ends. Per germline, CDR1 SGHVS and CDR2 FNYEAQ. This CDR3 has 14 amino acids. The CDR3 reads CASSSDAGRGGYTF. The CDR3 DNA reads TGTGCCAGCAGCTCGGATGCCGGGCGGGGTGGCTACACCTTC. The full variable domain, in which reference TRBV7-6 and TRBJ1-2 provide the parts outside the CDR3, is GAGVSQSPRYKVTKRGQDVALRCDPISGHVSLYWYRQALGQGPEFLTYFNYEAQQDKSGLPNDRFSAERPEGSISTLTIQRTEQRDSAMYRCASSSDAGRGGYTFGSGTRLTVV.

The chain joins TRBV7-9 to TRBJ1-5; 11 bases are a match to TRBD1. This CDR3 contains 16 residues. After removal of 3 bases from V and 6 bases from J, the junction contained 7 bases not matched to a gene. Germline loops: CDR1 SEHNR, CDR2 FQNEAQ (reference sequence). The CDR3 sequence: CASSLGTGGVGQPQHF. The CDR3, as DNA: TGTGCCAGCAGCTTGGGGACAGGGGGAGTCGGTCAGCCCCAGCATTTT.

This chain connects TRBV28 to TRBJ2-3; D unresolved. V lost 5 bases, J lost 0 bases, and 12 bases lay in between. This CDR3 has 15 amino acids. Looked up from germline, CDR1 is MDHEN and CDR2 is SYDVKM. CDR3 sequence reads: CASSLPKASTDTQYF. The DNA for the CDR3 is TGTGCCAGCAGTCTCCCCAAGGCTAGCACAGATACGCAGTATTTT.

The CDR3 DNA sequence: TGTGCCAGCAGGGACAGGATCTCGAGCAATCAGCCCCAGCATTTT. It encodes CASRDRISSNQPQHF. The V and J genes are TRBV6-5 and TRBJ1-5, with TRBD1 identical over 7 bases. The CDR3 is made up of 15 amino acids. V dropped 6 bases and J dropped 1; count of bases not matched to a gene: 6. Germline V gene data show CDR1 as MNHEY and CDR2 as SVGAGI.

The J gene is TRBJ2-1, the V gene TRBV7-8; 10 bases agree with TRBD1. The V segment lost 0 bases and the J segment 6 bases; nucleotides outside the gene matches: 5. The germline gives CDR1 SGHVS, CDR2 FQNEAQ. The CDR3 has 16 amino acids. CDR3 bases: TGTGCCAGCAGCTTAGCGAGGGACAGGGGTACCAATGAGCAGTTCTTC. Residues: CASSLARDRGTNEQFF.

V usage is TRBV12-3 or TRBV12-4 and J usage is TRBJ1-1; 9 nucleotides line up with TRBD1. The CDR3 is 14 amino acids. The junction had 6 bases not matched to a gene; V was cut back by 5 bases and J by 5 bases. CDR3 loop: CASSPKTGGTEAFF. In DNA form, the CDR3 reads TGTGCCAGCAGTCCAAAGACAGGGGGAACTGAAGCTTTCTTT.

There are a few counts of this clonotype. The CDR3 region is CSAPRGVERIEQYF. In DNA, the CDR3 is TGCAGTGCTCCCAGGGGGGTGGAAAGGATCGAGCAGTACTTC. The rearrangement links TRBV20-1 to TRBJ2-7; possibly TRBD1 for D (7 bases). Trimming took off 5 bases at V and 6 bases at J, with 20 bases between the two ends. The CDR3 consists of 14 residues. Germline V gene sequence: CDR1 DFQATT, CDR2 SNEGSKA (reference sequence).

The rearrangement links TRBV7-2 to TRBJ2-7, with a weak D call TRBD2 (5 bases). The CDR3 covers 17 residues. Germline CDR1 SGHTA, CDR2 FQGNSA. Trimming pared 4 bases from V and 9 bases from J, leaving 28 bases between. The CDR3 reads CASSSRGRVLRSSGQYF. The DNA for the CDR3 is TGTGCCAGCAGCTCCCGAGGGCGGGTATTAAGGTCTTCTGGGCAGTACTTC.

This clonotype was seen repeatedly, ten times or more. The CDR3 nucleotides read TGTGCCAGCAGTTTACCAGGCTCGGGACTGTACGAGCAGTACTTC. Translation: CASSLPGSGLYEQYF. The V and J genes are TRBV28 and TRBJ2-7; possible D gene TRBD2, 6 bases. This CDR3 contains 15 residues. CDR1 and CDR2 (germline): MDHEN, SYDVKM. The V end lost 2 bases, the J end lost 4 bases, and 15 bases lay between the germline ends.

This chain links TRBV28 with TRBJ2-1, with TRBD1 matching over 8 bases. The CDR3 extends over 15 amino acids. From germline, CDR1 is MDHEN and CDR2 SYDVKM. V shed 6 bases and J 2 bases; nucleotides not matched to a gene: 6. The CDR3 DNA follows: TGTGCCAGCAGGCCGACAGGGGCTACCTACAATGAGCAGTTCTTC. As protein: CASRPTGATYNEQFF.

Here the CDR3 DNA reads TGTGCCAGCAGTTTGGCCCCGGGCTACACCATATATTTT. It specifies CASSLAPGYTIYF. This chain uses TRBV12-3 or TRBV12-4 with TRBJ1-3, with D uncertain. This CDR3 spans 13 amino acids. Between the trimmed V and J ends, which lost 3 bases and 8 bases, there was a span of 11 bases.

The rearrangement joins TRBV7-8 to TRBJ2-1, with D unclear. This CDR3 is built from 15 residues. The V end was cut by 5 bases, the J end by 6 bases, with 17 bases between. The germline CDR1 and CDR2 sequences are SGHVS and FQNEAQ. This chain's CDR3 is CASSLRDGRTNEQFF. In nucleotides, the CDR3 is TGTGCCAGCAGCCTCCGCGACGGACGCACCAATGAGCAGTTCTTC.

V is TRBV11-2 and J is TRBJ1-6; maybe TRBD1 (5 bases). The V end lost 5 bases, the J end lost 6 bases, and 11 bases lay between the germline ends. The length of the CDR3 is 14 residues. Per germline, CDR1 SGHAT and CDR2 FQNNGV. Here the CDR3 DNA reads TGTGCCAGCAGCACGACAGTATTTAATTCACCCCTCCACTTT. Encoded protein: CASSTTVFNSPLHF.

This clonotype was counted once. The chain is built from TRBV20-1 and TRBJ2-1; 13 nucleotides line up with TRBD2. Germline V CDR1 and CDR2: DFQATT, SNEGSKA (reference sequence). The length of the CDR3 is 17 residues. V was clipped by 1 base and J by 10 bases; unmatched bases: 13. In DNA, the CDR3 is TGCAGTGCTAGAGTTGAATGGACTAGCGGGGGCAACAGGGAGCAGTTCTTC. It specifies CSARVEWTSGGNREQFF.

The chain combines TRBV12-3 or TRBV12-4 with TRBJ2-4; the match to TRBD1 covers 7 bases. The CDR3 totals 14 residues. The trim removed 3 bases at V and 7 bases at J, leaving 6 bases unmatched. CDR3 coding DNA: TGTGCCAGCAGTTTTGGGACAGAGATTAACATTCAGTACTTC. This encodes CASSFGTEINIQYF.

In this sample, this clonotype turned up a few times. The rearrangement links TRBV18 to TRBJ2-3, with 9 bases matching TRBD2. The CDR3 has 15 residues. From germline, CDR1 is KGHSH and CDR2 LQKENI. V was pared by 5 bases and J by 2 bases, with 5 bases of the junction left unmatched. The CDR3 here is CASSGSGRSTDTQYF. For the CDR3, the DNA is TGTGCCAGCTCAGGAAGCGGGAGGTCCACAGATACGCAGTATTTT.

The CDR3 sequence is CSTKAGPLRETQYF. The CDR3, as DNA: TGCAGCACAAAAGCGGGCCCACTCCGGGAGACCCAGTACTTC. The chain joins TRBV29-1 to TRBJ2-5; D possibly corresponds to TRBD2 (6 bases). The germline gives CDR1 SQVTM, CDR2 ANQGSEA. The CDR3 totals 14 residues. Trimming stripped 8 bases from V and 5 bases from J, with 21 bases between. The full variable domain, in which reference TRBV29-1 and TRBJ2-5 provide the parts outside the CDR3, is SAVISQKPSRDICQRGTSLTIQCQVDSQVTMMFWYRQQPGQSLTLIATANQGSEATYESGFVIDKFPISRPNLTFSTLTVSNMSPEDSSIYLCSTKAGPLRETQYFGPGTRLLVL.

There are a few counts of this clonotype. This sequence joins TRBV7-6 and TRBJ2-3; D may be TRBD2 (6 bases). There are 17 residues in the CDR3. V was trimmed by 1 base and J by 0 bases, leaving 14 bases between them. The germline V gene encodes CDR1 SGHVS and CDR2 FNYEAQ. The CDR3 region has the DNA TGTGCCAGCAGCTTAGAGTCGGCCGGGGGTAGCACAGATACGCAGTATTTT. This codes for CASSLESAGGSTDTQYF. Complete variable domain (other parts from reference TRBV7-6 and TRBJ2-3): GAGVSQSPRYKVTKRGQDVALRCDPISGHVSLYWYRQALGQGPEFLTYFNYEAQQDKSGLPNDRFSAERPEGSISTLTIQRTEQRDSAMYRCASSLESAGGSTDTQYFGPGTRLTVL.

The chain employs TRBV20-1 and TRBJ1-2, with 7 bases fitting TRBD1. CDR1 DFQATT and CDR2 SNEGSKA come from the germline V gene (reference sequence). V shed 5 bases and J 2 bases; nucleotides not matched to a gene: 17. The CDR3 is 17 amino acids. CDR3 DNA: TGCAGTGCTGAGATGCTACCAAACAGGGGAGAAAACTATGGCTACACCTTC. This encodes CSAEMLPNRGENYGYTF.

This chain joins TRBV29-1 and TRBJ1-5; D ambiguous. V was shortened by 6 bases and J by 4 bases, with 10 bases between the two germline ends. CDR3 length: 12 residues. The germline gives CDR1 SQVTM, CDR2 ANQGSEA. CDR3 protein: CSVSGLNQPQHF. In DNA form, the CDR3 reads TGCAGCGTCTCGGGCCTTAATCAGCCCCAGCATTTT.

This clonotype has a count of ten or more. The rearrangement links TRBV10-3 to TRBJ1-5, with 7 bases aligning to TRBD1. Germline values: CDR1 ENHRY, CDR2 SYGVKD. This CDR3 has 20 amino acids. Trimming cost V 0 bases and J 2 bases; bases outside gene matches: 16. The CDR3 coding sequence is TGTGCCATCAGTGAGTCGGAACAGGGGAGTGACGAGACTCGCAATCAGCCCCAGCATTTT. Its protein product is CAISESEQGSDETRNQPQHF.

V and J are TRBV7-8 and TRBJ2-7; D ambiguous. This CDR3 comprises 12 residues. Trimming stripped 5 bases from V and 5 bases from J, with 10 bases between. CDR1 and CDR2 from the germline V gene are SGHVS and FQNEAQ. CDR3: CASSQAGDEQYF. The CDR3 DNA sequence: TGTGCCAGCAGCCAGGCCGGAGACGAGCAGTACTTC.

This clonotype was recorded a few times. This sequence joins TRBV4-2 and TRBJ2-3; 11 nucleotides agree with TRBD2. The CDR3 sequence is 16 residues long. Trimming at V came to 3 bases and at J to 5 bases, leaving 7 bases not matched to a gene. Germline values: CDR1 LGHNA, CDR2 YNFKEQ. DNA of the CDR3: TGTGCCAGCAGCCAGAGGACTAGCGGGCCTAGAGATACGCAGTATTTT. Protein: CASSQRTSGPRDTQYF.

The V gene is TRBV30, the J gene TRBJ1-5; D gene unclear. The length of the CDR3 is 14 residues. V shed 2 bases and J shed 6 bases, with 14 bases lying between them. CDR1 and CDR2 (germline): GTSNPN, SVGIG (reference sequence). Here the CDR3 DNA reads TGTGCCTGGAGTCGTCCTGGGGTGGGTCAGCCCCAGCATTTT. Its translation is CAWSRPGVGQPQHF.

This clonotype was picked up a small number of times. The chain recombines TRBV7-9 with TRBJ1-2, with D uncertain. Germline CDR1 and CDR2: SEHNR and FQNEAQ (reference sequence). Trimming removed 6 bases from V and 4 bases from J, with 12 bases in between. The CDR3 loop spans 13 amino acids. The CDR3 loop reads CASSSTAFYGYTF. For the CDR3, the DNA is TGTGCCAGCAGTTCAACAGCTTTCTATGGCTACACCTTC.